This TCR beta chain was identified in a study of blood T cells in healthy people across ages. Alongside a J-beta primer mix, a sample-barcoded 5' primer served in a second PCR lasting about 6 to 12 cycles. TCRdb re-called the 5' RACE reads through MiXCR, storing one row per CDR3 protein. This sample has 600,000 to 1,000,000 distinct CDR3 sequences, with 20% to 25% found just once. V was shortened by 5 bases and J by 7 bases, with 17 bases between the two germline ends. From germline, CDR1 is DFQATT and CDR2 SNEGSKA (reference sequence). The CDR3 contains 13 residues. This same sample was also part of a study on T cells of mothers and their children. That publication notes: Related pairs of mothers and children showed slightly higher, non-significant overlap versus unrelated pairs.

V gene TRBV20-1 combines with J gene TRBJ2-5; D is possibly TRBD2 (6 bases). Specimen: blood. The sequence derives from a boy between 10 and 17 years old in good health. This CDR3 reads CSAGGTDGGTQYF. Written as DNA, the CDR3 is TGCAGTGCTGGGGGGACGGATGGTGGGACCCAGTACTTC.